This T cell receptor beta chain was sequenced during a study of blood T cell repertoires in COVID-19. Across the study: Both acute and convalescent COVID-19 samples were obtained from the United States, Italy and Spain.

The CDR3 runs to 12 residues. Germline V gives CDR1 WSHSY, CDR2 SAAADI. V was trimmed by 4 bases and J by 4 bases, leaving 5 bases between them. Original analysis: By means of reference gene primer amplification, nucleated cell counts were estimated. Assay: immunoSEQ multiplex PCR; the TCRdb copy retains only in-frame clones and omits some. V, J and clone size reflect that table, while D and trimming were determined from the DNA. This table holds approximately 68,000 clones, approximately 85% found once. This clone was seen more than once but under ten times. This clonotype was sampled from a woman older than 75 with active or convalescent COVID-19. V and J are TRBV10-2 and TRBJ2-1; the D gene is possibly TRBD1 (5 bases). Sequencing was done on a sample of peripheral blood. CDR3 nucleotides: TGCGCCAGCAGTGCAGGGTACAATGAGCAGTTCTTC. Translating gives CASSAGYNEQFF.